The 20 T cell receptor beta chains presented below share a single source sample, sequenced in a study of T cell responses to AZD1222 COVID-19 vaccine. Clones were sequenced by immunoSEQ multiplex PCR, and TCRdb holds only the in-frame ones, with some missing. The repertoire consists of just over 70,000 clones, with around 85% occurring once and the leading ten covering about a fifth. The sample in question was peripheral blood, obtained on day 0 of AZD1222 vaccination. Source of these receptors: an adult in good health.

This chain uses TRBV15 with TRBJ1-2; TRBD1 aligns across 8 bases. With V trimmed by 6 bases and J by 1 base, 7 bases remained unmatched. Germline V gene sequence: CDR1 LNHNV, CDR2 YYDKDF (reference sequence). There are 15 residues in the CDR3. As DNA, the CDR3 is TGTGCCACCAGTATGAACAGGGGGAATAACTATGGCTACACCTTC. Translation gives CATSMNRGNNYGYTF.

This sequence joins TRBV7-9 and TRBJ1-1; tentative D call: TRBD1 (5 bases). Looked up from germline, CDR1 is SEHNR and CDR2 is FQNEAQ (reference sequence). V lost 3 bases, J lost 5 bases, and 13 bases lay in between. The CDR3 contains 14 residues. The chain's CDR3 is CASSFQGGGTEAFF. The CDR3 nucleotides read TGTGCCAGCAGCTTCCAGGGAGGAGGTACTGAAGCTTTCTTT.

The V and J genes are TRBV9 and TRBJ1-3; a weak D match, TRBD1 (5 bases). Between the trimmed V and J ends, which lost 4 bases and 0 bases, there was a span of 17 bases. From germline, CDR1 is SGDLS and CDR2 YYNGEE. This CDR3 contains 17 residues. CDR3: CASSPRHPGYSGNTIYF. The DNA of the CDR3 is TGTGCCAGCAGCCCGAGACACCCAGGGTACTCTGGAAACACCATATATTTT.

Concerning this clone itself: The germline gene is not matched at one end of the junction; a read error may be the cause. Here the CDR3 reads CASSLPTALPEAFF. DNA of the CDR3: TGTGCCAGCTCCCTCCCCACAGCTCTCCCTGAGGCTTTCTTT. This sequence joins TRBV18 and TRBJ1-1; no definite D call. The CDR3 length is 14 residues. Germline V gives CDR1 KGHSH, CDR2 LQKENI.

The chain combines TRBV5-1 with TRBJ1-6; weak D call: TRBD1 (5 bases). V shed 1 base and J shed 6 bases, with 11 bases lying between them. Germline V gives CDR1 SGHRS, CDR2 YFSETQ. The CDR3 has 15 residues. CDR3 in amino acids: CASSLRGGSNSPLHF. DNA of the CDR3: TGCGCCAGCAGCTTGAGGGGAGGTAGTAATTCACCCCTCCACTTT.

The genes are TRBV27 and TRBJ2-6; perhaps TRBD1 as D (6 bases). The V gene's germline CDR1 is MNHEY and CDR2 SMNVEV (reference sequence). The CDR3 is 17 amino acids. V shed 10 bases and J shed 1 base, with 20 bases lying between them. CDR3 DNA sequence: TGTGCCACCACCTCTTTCTGGGGGCTGTCTGGGGCCAACGTCCTGACTTTC. This gives the protein CATTSFWGLSGANVLTF.

The chain employs TRBV7-9 and TRBJ1-2; TRBD1 agrees at 8 bases. Germline V gene sequence: CDR1 SEHNR, CDR2 FQNEAQ (reference sequence). With V trimmed by 5 bases and J by 7 bases, 12 bases remained unmatched. There are 15 residues in the CDR3. CDR3 region: CASSNPTGVGLGYTF. The CDR3 DNA sequence: TGTGCCAGCAGCAACCCGACAGGGGTCGGACTTGGCTACACCTTC.

V usage is TRBV19 and J usage is TRBJ2-1; 14 bases are shared with TRBD2. CDR1 is LNHDA and CDR2 is SQIVND in the germline V gene (reference sequence). CDR3 size: 17 residues. V lost 3 bases, J lost 6 bases, and 7 bases stayed unmatched. The CDR3 bases are TGTGCCAGTAGTATTGGGACTAGCGGGAGAAGGAGCAATGAGCAGTTCTTC. Amino acids: CASSIGTSGRRSNEQFF.

The CDR3 sequence: CASSFRDGSVSPLHF. CDR3 bases: TGTGCCAGCAGCTTTCGGGACGGCTCAGTTTCACCCCTCCACTTT. The gene calls are TRBV5-6 and TRBJ1-6, with a weak D call TRBD1 (5 bases). Germline V gene lookup returns CDR1 SGHDT and CDR2 YYEEEE. This CDR3 is 15 amino acids long. Trimming cost V 2 bases and J 9 bases, with 15 bases left between them.

This clone was seen more than once but under ten times. The V gene is TRBV12-5, the J gene TRBJ2-1; possible D gene TRBD1, 5 bases. The germline V and J ends were trimmed by 0 bases and 5 bases, with 14 bases remaining between them. Germline CDR1 reads LGHNT; CDR2 reads FRNRAP. This CDR3 is built from 16 residues. The CDR3 region is CASGLVLRVSDNEQFF. For the CDR3, the DNA is TGTGCTAGTGGTTTGGTACTCAGGGTTTCGGACAATGAGCAGTTCTTC.

This chain connects TRBV27 to TRBJ1-1; D may be TRBD1 (5 bases). Between the trimmed V and J ends, which lost 0 bases and 12 bases, there was a span of 17 bases. The CDR3 extends over 14 amino acids. Germline values: CDR1 MNHEY, CDR2 SMNVEV (reference sequence). The CDR3 sequence: CASSLSSQGLVTFF. CDR3 sequence (DNA): TGTGCCAGCAGTTTATCGTCGCAGGGCCTCGTCACTTTCTTT.

This chain joins TRBV7-9 and TRBJ2-3; 9 bases match TRBD1. There are 16 residues in the CDR3. Germline trimming cut 10 bases from V and 1 base from J; bases unmatched to any gene: 12. Germline V gene lookup returns CDR1 SEHNR and CDR2 FQNEAQ (reference sequence). CDR3 DNA: TGTGCCATACGGGACAGGGCGACTTTCGGCACAGATACGCAGTATTTT. Protein: CAIRDRATFGTDTQYF.

This clone was seen just once. The rearrangement links TRBV6-5 to TRBJ1-5, with D hard to call. The CDR3 consists of 14 residues. V lost 1 base to trimming and J lost 0 bases, with 4 bases between them. Per the germline V gene, CDR1 is MNHEY and CDR2 is SVGAGI. The CDR3 DNA reads as TGTGCCAGCAGTTACTTGCATAGCAATCAGCCCCAGCATTTT. Its protein product is CASSYLHSNQPQHF.

The chain combines TRBV6-5 with TRBJ2-2; D unresolved. Germline loops: CDR1 MNHEY, CDR2 SVGAGI. This CDR3 is built from 13 residues. V was pared by 5 bases and J by 3 bases, with 7 bases between. CDR3 sequence: CASSLSDTGELFF. In DNA, the CDR3 is TGTGCCAGCAGTCTAAGTGACACCGGGGAGCTGTTTTTT.

This clone was seen once. CDR3 coding DNA: TGCGCCAGCAGAACGACCGAGACAGGGAATGAAAAACTGTTTTTT. Protein sequence: CASRTTETGNEKLFF. The chain joins TRBV5-1 to TRBJ1-4; 7 nucleotides match TRBD1. V gave up 5 bases and J gave up 5 bases; unmatched junction bases: 9. The CDR3 sequence is 15 residues long. The germline gives CDR1 SGHRS, CDR2 YFSETQ.

This clone was counted only a few times. The rearrangement links TRBV7-9 to TRBJ1-4; D gene ambiguous. The V end lost 1 base, the J end lost 5 bases, and 14 bases lay between the germline ends. The CDR3 spans 16 residues. Germline V gene sequence: CDR1 SEHNR, CDR2 FQNEAQ (reference sequence). CDR3 nucleotides: TGTGCCAGCAGCTTAGGGTCGGCAGGATGGAATGAAAAACTGTTTTTT. Translation gives CASSLGSAGWNEKLFF.

The gene calls are TRBV12-3 or TRBV12-4 and TRBJ1-6; D perhaps matches TRBD1 (5 bases). There are 13 residues in the CDR3. V was trimmed by 5 bases and J by 13 bases, leaving 15 bases between them. The DNA of the CDR3 is TGTGCCAGCAGTCCGGGGCCTCCGAGGCCCCTCCACTTT. Residues: CASSPGPPRPLHF.

The genes are TRBV5-4 and TRBJ2-7; D is perhaps TRBD1 (5 bases). Germline V gene data show CDR1 as SGHNT and CDR2 as YYREEE (reference sequence). The CDR3 is made up of 13 amino acids. V gave up 2 bases and J gave up 4 bases, with 10 bases separating them. CDR3 coding DNA: TGTGCCAGCAGCTTACCTGGGGCTTACGAGCAGTACTTC. Translating gives CASSLPGAYEQYF.

This clone occurred once. The V gene is TRBV18, the J gene TRBJ1-5; D not certain. The ends were cut back, 1 base at V and 1 base at J, with 8 bases in the middle. The CDR3 is 15 amino acids. Germline assignment: CDR1 KGHSH and CDR2 LQKENI. For the CDR3, the DNA is TGTGCCAGCTCACCACAGGGAAAAAGCAATCAGCCCCAGCATTTT. Translation gives CASSPQGKSNQPQHF.

J is TRBJ2-5 and V is TRBV5-4; 9 bases line up with TRBD1. Per the germline V gene, CDR1 is SGHNT and CDR2 is YYREEE (reference sequence). The V gene end was trimmed by 2 bases and the J gene end by 5 bases; junction bases not matched to a gene: 7. CDR3 length: 15 amino acids. The CDR3 here is CASSLGGQGGETQYF. The CDR3 DNA reads as TGTGCCAGCAGCTTAGGGGGACAGGGTGGGGAGACCCAGTACTTC.